A selection of T cell receptor beta chains follows, all from one sample in a study of T cells in narcolepsy. The repertoire was sequenced with immunoSEQ multiplex PCR; TCRdb's copy has only in-frame clones and lacks some. This table has around 34,000 clones, around three quarters appearing once. The sample consisted of memory (CD45RA-) CD4+ T cells from blood. Receptor source: a human donor in good health. The CDR3 runs from the conserved cysteine through the conserved F or W. Fields, in order: clone size, D gene, V gene, J gene, CDR3 DNA, CDR3 protein. D genes are given only for firm matches. The size field is filled for only some rows; it gives once, few, many or a size class.

.	TRBD1	TRBV27	TRBJ1-2	TGTGCCAGCAGGCTGGGACAGAACTATGGCTACACCTTC	CASRLGQNYGYTF
.	.	TRBV27	TRBJ1-1	TGTGCCAGCAGGGGGGTACAGGGTCGGGGGAACACTGAAGCTTTCTTT	CASRGVQGRGNTEAFF
.	TRBD2	TRBV11-2	TRBJ2-7	TGTGCCAGCAGCTGGGGGACTAGCGGGAGCTACGAGCAGTACTTC	CASSWGTSGSYEQYF
few	.	TRBV6-5	TRBJ2-7	TGTGCCAGTCAGAACCCCACAGGATACGAGCAGTACTTC	CASQNPTGYEQYF
.	TRBD1	TRBV29-1	TRBJ1-5	TGCAGCGTTCGGGGACAGGGAATCAACAATCAGCCCCAGCATTTT	CSVRGQGINNQPQHF
.	TRBD2	TRBV15	TRBJ2-7	TGTGCCACCAGCAGGAGCGGGAGCTCCTACGAGCAGTACTTC	CATSRSGSSYEQYF
few	.	TRBV30	TRBJ2-3	TGTGCCTGGAGTATGAACCAGAACACAGATACGCAGTATTTT	CAWSMNQNTDTQYF
medium-sized	.	TRBV27	TRBJ1-4	TGTGCCAGCAGTGCCTTTGCAACTAATGAAAAACTGTTTTTT	CASSAFATNEKLFF
.	.	TRBV10-3	TRBJ1-1	TGTGCCAGCCTAGGGAACACTGAAGCTTTCTTT	CASLGNTEAFF
few	.	TRBV5-1	TRBJ2-5	TGCGCCAGCAGCCCGGAAGGGGTTGGGACCCAGTACTTC	CASSPEGVGTQYF
.	TRBD1	TRBV6-6	TRBJ2-7	TGTGCCAGCAGTCAGGGACAGGGGTTTTCGTACGAGCAGTACTTC	CASSQGQGFSYEQYF
.	.	TRBV6-5	TRBJ1-5	TGTGCCAGCAGAGAAAAGAGGGCGGTGGAGCCCCAGCATTTT	CASREKRAVEPQHF
.	TRBD1	TRBV9	TRBJ2-5	TGTGCCAGCAGCGTAGGGGGACAGCGTGAAGAGACCCAGTACTTC	CASSVGGQREETQYF
.	TRBD2	TRBV13	TRBJ2-2	TGTGCCAGCAGCCGCTGGGTTCCTAGCGGGTCCGGGGAGCTGTTTTTT	CASSRWVPSGSGELFF
.	TRBD1	TRBV2	TRBJ1-5	TGTGCCAGCAGGAGGGACAGTTATAGCAATCAGCCCCAGCATTTT	CASRRDSYSNQPQHF
.	.	TRBV2	TRBJ1-2	TGTGCCAGCAAGGAATCGCGCCCGGGCTACACCTTC	CASKESRPGYTF
.	TRBD1	TRBV6-5	TRBJ2-7	TGTGCCAGCAGTAACGGACAGGGCTCGGCAGGGGAGCAGTACTTC	CASSNGQGSAGEQYF
.	TRBD2	TRBV2	TRBJ2-3	TGTGCCAGCAGTGAAGGACTAGCGGGAGACGCAGATACGCAGTATTTT	CASSEGLAGDADTQYF
few	TRBD1	TRBV15	TRBJ1-6	TGTGCCACCAGCGTAAACAGGGGGTCCAATTCACCCCTCCACTTT	CATSVNRGSNSPLHF
.	TRBD2	TRBV7-6	TRBJ2-1	TGTGCCTCAAACGCGGGACTAGTTACCCATGAGCAGTTCTTC	CASNAGLVTHEQFF
.	.	TRBV5-6	TRBJ2-5	TGTGCCAGCAGCTTGCGTGGGGTGCAGGAGACCCAGTACTTC	CASSLRGVQETQYF
.	TRBD1	TRBV9	TRBJ1-1	TGTGCCAGCAGCGTAGTGGGGACAGGGAACACTGAAGCTTTCTTT	CASSVVGTGNTEAFF
once	TRBD2	TRBV7-2	TRBJ2-7	TGTGCCAGCAGCCGTCGGGTAGCGGGGAATTACGAGCAGTACTTC	CASSRRVAGNYEQYF
.	TRBD1	TRBV2	TRBJ1-2	TGTGCCAGCAAGGACCGACAGGGTGGGAACTATGGCTACACCTTC	CASKDRQGGNYGYTF